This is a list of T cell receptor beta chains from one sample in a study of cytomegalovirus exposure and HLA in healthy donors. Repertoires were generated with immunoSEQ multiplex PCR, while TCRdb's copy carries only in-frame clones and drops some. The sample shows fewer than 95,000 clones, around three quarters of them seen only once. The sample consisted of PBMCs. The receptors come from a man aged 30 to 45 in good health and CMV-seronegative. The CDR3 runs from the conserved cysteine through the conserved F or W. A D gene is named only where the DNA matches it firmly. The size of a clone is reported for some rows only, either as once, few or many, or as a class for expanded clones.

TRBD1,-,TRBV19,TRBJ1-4,CASFSPGQNSEKLFF,TGTGCCAGTTTTTCTCCGGGACAGAATTCTGAAAAACTGTTTTTT
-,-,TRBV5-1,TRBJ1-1,CASSYSASINTEAFF,TGCGCCAGCAGCTACTCTGCCTCAATTAACACTGAAGCTTTCTTT
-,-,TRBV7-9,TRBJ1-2,CASSLDIAGNGYTF,TGTGCCAGCAGCTTAGATATCGCAGGGAATGGCTACACCTTC
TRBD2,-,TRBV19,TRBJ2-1,CASRQRGSSYNEQFF,TGTGCCAGTAGACAGCGGGGGAGCTCCTACAATGAGCAGTTCTTC
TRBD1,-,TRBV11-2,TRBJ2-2,CASSSKDRVASRELFF,TGTGCCAGCAGCTCGAAGGACAGGGTCGCCAGCCGGGAGCTGTTTTTT
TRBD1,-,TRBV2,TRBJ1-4,CASSTKTSGQLATNEKLFF,TGTGCCAGCAGTACTAAGACATCGGGACAGTTAGCAACTAATGAAAAACTGTTTTTT
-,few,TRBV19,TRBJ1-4,CASSRGLSEKLFF,TGTGCCAGTAGTAGGGGACTGAGTGAAAAACTGTTTTTT
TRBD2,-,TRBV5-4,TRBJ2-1,CASSLASGGAVTNEQFF,TGTGCCAGCAGCTTGGCTAGCGGGGGGGCCGTAACCAATGAGCAGTTCTTC
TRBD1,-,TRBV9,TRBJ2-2,CASSVGTGVNGELFF,TGTGCCAGCAGCGTAGGGACAGGGGTTAACGGGGAGCTGTTTTTT
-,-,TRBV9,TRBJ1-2,CASSLSRDHGYTF,TGTGCCAGCAGCTTGAGCAGGGATCATGGCTACACCTTC
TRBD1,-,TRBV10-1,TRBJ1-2,CASSESNLRQGVGYTF,TGCGCCAGCAGTGAGTCGAATCTAAGACAGGGGGTTGGCTACACCTTC
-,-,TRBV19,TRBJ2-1,CASSMAGLGEQFF,TGTGCCAGTAGTATGGCAGGTTTGGGTGAGCAGTTCTTC
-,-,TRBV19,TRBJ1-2,CASRGGFRLGYTF,TGTGCCAGTCGGGGAGGGTTCCGGCTGGGCTACACCTTC
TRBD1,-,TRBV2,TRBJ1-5,CASSSGTGRKSNQPQHF,TGTGCCAGCAGTTCCGGGACAGGGAGAAAAAGCAATCAGCCCCAGCATTTT
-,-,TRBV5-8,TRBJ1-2,CASSPYFGYTF,TGTGCCAGCAGCCCCTACTTTGGCTACACCTTC
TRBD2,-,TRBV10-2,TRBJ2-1,CASSPGLAGAGNEQFF,TGCGCCAGCAGTCCAGGACTAGCGGGAGCCGGCAATGAGCAGTTCTTC
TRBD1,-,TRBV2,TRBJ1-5,CASSGTGVNQPQHF,TGTGCCAGCAGTGGGACAGGGGTCAATCAGCCCCAGCATTTT
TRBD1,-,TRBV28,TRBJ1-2,CASSSGQGFRGYTF,TGTGCCAGCAGTTCCGGACAGGGATTTCGTGGCTACACCTTC
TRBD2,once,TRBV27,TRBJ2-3,CASSFLAGAADTQYF,TGTGCCAGCAGTTTTCTAGCGGGAGCAGCAGATACGCAGTATTTT
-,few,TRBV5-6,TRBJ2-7,CASSLQGVDYEQYF,TGTGCCAGCAGTTTACAGGGTGTGGACTACGAGCAGTACTTC
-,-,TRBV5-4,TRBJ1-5,CASSLAGGENQPQHF,TGTGCCAGCAGCTTGGCGGGGGGCGAGAATCAGCCCCAGCATTTT
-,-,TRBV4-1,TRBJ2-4,CASSQDLGQVERLAKNIQYF,TGCGCCAGCAGCCAAGACTTGGGGCAGGTCGAGAGACTAGCCAAAAACATTCAGTACTTC
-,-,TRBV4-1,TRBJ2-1,CASSLNREPSYNEQFF,TGCGCCAGCAGCCTCAACCGGGAGCCATCCTACAATGAGCAGTTCTTC
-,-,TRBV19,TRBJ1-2,CASSIVGGNYGYTF,TGTGCCAGTAGTATAGTCGGGGGAAACTATGGCTACACCTTC
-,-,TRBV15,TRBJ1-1,CATSRGRGSTEAFF,TGTGCCACCAGCAGGGGACGGGGGAGCACTGAAGCTTTCTTT
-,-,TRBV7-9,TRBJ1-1,CASSPLGDEAFF,TGTGCCAGCAGCCCCTTGGGAGACGAAGCTTTCTTT
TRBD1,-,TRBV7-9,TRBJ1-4,CASSLNGGQAYEKLFF,TGTGCCAGCAGCTTAAATGGTGGACAGGCTTATGAAAAACTGTTTTTT
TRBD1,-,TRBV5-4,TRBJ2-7,CASSFYRGRTYEQYF,TGTGCCAGCAGCTTTTACAGGGGGCGCACCTACGAGCAGTACTTC
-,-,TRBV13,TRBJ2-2,CASSHRNTGELFF,TGTGCCAGCAGCCACAGGAACACCGGGGAGCTGTTTTTT
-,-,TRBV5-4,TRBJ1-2,CASSLVRENYGYTF,TGTGCCAGCAGCTTGGTCCGTGAGAACTATGGCTACACCTTC
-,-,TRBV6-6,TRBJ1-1,CASNPSGNTEAFF,TGTGCCAGCAATCCAAGCGGGAACACTGAAGCTTTCTTT
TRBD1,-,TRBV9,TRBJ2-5,CASSLGTGGQETQYF,TGTGCCAGCAGCTTGGGGACAGGGGGGCAAGAGACCCAGTACTTC
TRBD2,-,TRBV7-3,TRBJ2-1,CASSSGGSGSEEQFF,TGTGCCAGCAGCTCCGGGGGTAGCGGGAGCGAGGAGCAGTTCTTC
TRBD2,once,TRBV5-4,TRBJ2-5,CASSPPAGGGETQYF,TGTGCCAGCAGCCCGCCAGCGGGAGGGGGAGAGACCCAGTACTTC
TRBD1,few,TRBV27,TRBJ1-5,CASMETGGGQPQHF,TGTGCCAGCATGGAAACAGGGGGGGGGCAGCCCCAGCATTTT
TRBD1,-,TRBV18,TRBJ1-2,CASSPNFGQEAKDYGYTF,TGTGCCAGCTCACCGAACTTCGGACAGGAAGCGAAGGACTATGGCTACACCTTC
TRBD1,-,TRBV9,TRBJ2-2,CASSADRGRGSGELFF,TGTGCCAGCAGCGCGGACAGGGGGCGCGGATCCGGGGAGCTGTTTTTT
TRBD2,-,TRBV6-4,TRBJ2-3,CASSELAGGGTDTQYF,TGTGCCAGCAGTGAACTAGCGGGGGGAGGCACAGATACGCAGTATTTT
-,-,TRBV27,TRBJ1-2,CASSTVGRINYGYTF,TGTGCCAGCAGCACCGTAGGGAGGATTAACTATGGCTACACCTTC
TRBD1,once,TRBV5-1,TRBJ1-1,CASSLDYRGPMNTEAFF,TGCGCCAGCAGCTTGGATTACAGGGGGCCCATGAACACTGAAGCTTTCTTT
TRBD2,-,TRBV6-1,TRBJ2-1,CASSVTSVTQFF,TGTGCCAGCAGTGTGACTAGCGTCACACAGTTCTTC